These T cell receptor beta chains were read from a single sample in a study of CD8 T cells in ankylosing spondylitis. One entry per CDR3 protein results from TCRdb running MiXCR on the 5' RACE reads. The sample has roughly 280,000 distinct CDR3 sequences; 15% to 25% are singletons. The specimen was blood, either unsorted or a sorted T cell fraction (not recorded which). All receptors come from a male donor with ankylosing spondylitis or in good health (not recorded which). CDR3s include the opening cysteine and the closing phenylalanine or tryptophan. A D gene is named only where the DNA matches it firmly. Not all rows give a size; the values are once, few, many and, for expanded clones, a class.

j_call d_call v_call clone_size cdr3_aa cdr3_nt
TRBJ2-1 TRBD2 TRBV24-1 - CATSAGSEPAGVYNEQFF TGTGCCACCAGTGCAGGGTCAGAGCCCGCGGGGGTATACAATGAGCAGTTCTTC
TRBJ2-2 TRBD1 TRBV12-3/TRBV12-4 - CTSSLAPGQGANTGELFF TGTACCAGCAGTTTAGCCCCGGGACAGGGGGCGAACACCGGGGAGCTGTTTTTT
TRBJ1-4 TRBD1 TRBV6-1 few CASSRGQGAEKLFF TGTGCCAGCAGTCGAGGACAGGGGGCTGAAAAACTGTTTTTT
TRBJ2-3 - TRBV20-1 many CSAREDRTDTQYF TGCAGTGCTAGAGAGGACAGAACAGATACGCAGTATTTT
TRBJ2-2 - TRBV5-1 - CASSPEIRQGELFF TGCGCCAGCAGCCCGGAGATCCGGCAAGGGGAGCTGTTTTTT
TRBJ2-5 - TRBV18 - CASSHQETQYF TGTGCCAGCTCACACCAAGAGACCCAGTACTTC
TRBJ1-1 TRBD1 TRBV6-1 many CASSPPEGAGTEAFF TGTGCCAGCAGCCCCCCGGAGGGGGCAGGCACTGAAGCTTTCTTT
TRBJ2-3 - TRBV7-6 - CASSLGPAASERTDTQYF TGTGCCAGCAGCTTAGGCCCGGCGGCTAGCGAGCGCACAGATACGCAGTATTTT
TRBJ1-6 - TRBV5-1 few CASSLSSWQVDSPLHF TGCGCCAGCAGCCTATCGTCGTGGCAGGTCGATTCACCCCTCCACTTT
TRBJ2-2 - TRBV5-1 - CASSSGRTARDTGELFF TGCGCCAGCAGCTCCGGACGGACCGCTAGGGACACCGGGGAGCTGTTTTTT
TRBJ1-5 - TRBV20-1 - CSAVQGFGNQPQHF TGCAGTGCTGTACAGGGATTCGGCAATCAGCCCCAGCATTTT
TRBJ1-2 - TRBV12-3/TRBV12-4 - CASRPSTGAYYGYTF TGTGCCAGCAGGCCCTCCACCGGGGCTTACTATGGCTACACCTTC
TRBJ2-3 TRBD2 TRBV20-1 many CSARLAGVTDTQYF TGCAGTGCTAGACTAGCGGGGGTCACAGATACGCAGTATTTT
TRBJ1-4 TRBD1 TRBV5-6 few CASSLWDREGEKLFF TGTGCCAGCAGCTTGTGGGACAGGGAAGGTGAAAAACTGTTTTTT
TRBJ2-1 - TRBV5-1 - CASSPDTMGMKFF TGCGCCAGCAGCCCGGACACGATGGGGATGAAATTCTTC
TRBJ2-3 - TRBV7-8 many CASSLARATDTQYF TGTGCCAGCAGCTTAGCGAGAGCAACAGATACGCAGTATTTT
TRBJ2-1 - TRBV7-9 - CASSLAPGGRGLYEQFF TGTGCCAGCAGCTTAGCGCCGGGGGGCAGGGGGCTGTATGAGCAGTTCTTC
TRBJ1-6 TRBD1 TRBV25-1 - CASSASDRGIGSPLHF TGTGCCAGCAGTGCCTCAGACAGGGGGATAGGGTCACCCCTCCACTTT
TRBJ2-2 TRBD2 TRBV28 - CASRRAGPGELFF TGTGCCAGCCGTCGAGCGGGACCCGGGGAGCTGTTTTTT
TRBJ2-1 TRBD2 TRBV27 - CASSVLAGVRYEQFF TGTGCCAGCAGTGTTCTAGCGGGAGTTAGGTATGAGCAGTTCTTC
TRBJ2-3 TRBD2 TRBV5-1 - CASSRAGASTDTQYF TGCGCCAGCAGCCGGGCGGGAGCTAGCACAGATACGCAGTATTTT
TRBJ2-1 - TRBV12-3/TRBV12-4 - CASSPSGRSNNEQFF TGTGCCAGCAGTCCCTCGGGGCGGAGCAACAATGAGCAGTTCTTC
TRBJ1-1 - TRBV11-3 once CASSVWSRPLTEAFF TGTGCCAGCAGCGTATGGAGCAGGCCGCTCACTGAAGCTTTCTTT
TRBJ1-4 - TRBV4-1 few CASSTAGGTNEKLFF TGCGCCAGCAGCACCGCCGGGGGGACTAATGAAAAACTGTTTTTT
TRBJ2-2 - TRBV3-1 - CASGAQSGELFF TGTGCCTCAGGGGCCCAGTCTGGGGAGCTGTTTTTT
TRBJ1-5 - TRBV4-2 - CASSQKNNQPQHF TGTGCCAGCAGCCAAAAGAACAATCAGCCCCAGCATTTT
TRBJ2-5 - TRBV15 - CATSRDQQPGETQYF TGTGCCACCAGCAGAGATCAACAGCCCGGCGAGACCCAGTACTTC